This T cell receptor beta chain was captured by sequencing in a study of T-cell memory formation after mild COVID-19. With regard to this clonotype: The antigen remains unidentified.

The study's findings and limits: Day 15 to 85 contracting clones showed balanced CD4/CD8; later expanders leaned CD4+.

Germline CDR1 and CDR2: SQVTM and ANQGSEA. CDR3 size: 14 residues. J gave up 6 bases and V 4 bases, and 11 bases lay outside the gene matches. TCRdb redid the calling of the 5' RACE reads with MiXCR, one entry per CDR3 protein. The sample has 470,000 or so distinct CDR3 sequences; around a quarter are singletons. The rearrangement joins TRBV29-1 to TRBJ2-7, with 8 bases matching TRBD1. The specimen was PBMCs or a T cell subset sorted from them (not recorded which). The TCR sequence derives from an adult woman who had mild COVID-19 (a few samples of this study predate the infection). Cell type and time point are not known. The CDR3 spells CSVVGGVRGREQYF. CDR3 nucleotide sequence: TGCAGCGTTGTAGGGGGAGTCAGGGGGCGCGAGCAGTACTTC.